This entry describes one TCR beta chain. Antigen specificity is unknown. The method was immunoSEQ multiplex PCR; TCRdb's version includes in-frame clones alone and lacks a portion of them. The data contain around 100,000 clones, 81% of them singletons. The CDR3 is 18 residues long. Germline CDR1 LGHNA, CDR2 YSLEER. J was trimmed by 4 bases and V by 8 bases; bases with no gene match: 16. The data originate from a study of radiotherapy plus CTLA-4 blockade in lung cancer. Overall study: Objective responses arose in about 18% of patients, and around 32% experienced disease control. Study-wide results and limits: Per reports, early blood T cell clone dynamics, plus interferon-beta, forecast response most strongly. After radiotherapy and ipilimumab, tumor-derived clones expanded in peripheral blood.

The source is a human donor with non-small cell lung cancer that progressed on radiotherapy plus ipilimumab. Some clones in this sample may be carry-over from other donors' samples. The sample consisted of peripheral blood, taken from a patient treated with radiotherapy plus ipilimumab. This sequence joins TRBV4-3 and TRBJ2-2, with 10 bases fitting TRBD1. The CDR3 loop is CASSPRVTGGDGTGELFF. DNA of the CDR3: TGCGCCAGCTCCCCCCGGGTGACAGGGGGCGATGGCACCGGGGAGCTGTTTTTT.